This T cell receptor beta chain is drawn from a study of cytomegalovirus exposure and HLA in healthy donors. A word on this clone: Its antigen is still unknown.

The study, taken as a whole, reports: Previously analyzed data showed that most TCR beta V segments were productive at a frequency of about 90% or about 30%. Researchers counted 164 TCR beta chains as cytomegalovirus-associated. Sequencing artifact likely explains a cluster of highly shared sequence variants.

J was trimmed by 4 bases and V by 5 bases; bases with no gene match: 8. CDR3 size: 14 residues. CDR1 and CDR2 (germline): GTSNPN, SVGIG (reference sequence). It was with 60 Vbeta and 13 Jbeta primers that the PCR ran. The method was immunoSEQ multiplex PCR; TCRdb's version includes in-frame clones alone and lacks a portion of them. The sample yields about 150,000 clones, 70% to 80% seen once. The rearrangement joins TRBV30 to TRBJ1-2; 9 bases match TRBD1. Sequencing input: PBMCs. The clonotype comes from a human donor in good health. CDR3 in amino acids: CAWLRQGGFYGYTF. CDR3 nucleotides: TGTGCCTGGCTTAGACAGGGGGGCTTCTATGGCTACACCTTC.